The rows below give T cell receptor beta chains drawn from one sample of a study of shared T cell receptors in the human thymus. The protocol was immunoSEQ multiplex PCR, while the TCRdb copy is restricted to in-frame clones and leaves out a portion. The sample includes around 730,000 clones, 80% to 90% seen only once; the top ten take 0.0095% to 0.013%. The data also belong to a second study, concerning human thymus T cells.

Input material: thymocytes. These receptors came from a girl under two years old with a congenital heart defect. Both conserved end residues are part of each CDR3. A D gene is named only where the DNA matches it firmly. Clone size appears in some rows only: once, few, many, or a class for an expanded clone.

d_gene,abundance,j_gene,v_gene,CDR3aa,CDR3nt
TRBD2,.,TRBJ2-3,TRBV4-3,CASSQQRPSGGHITDTQYF,TGCGCCAGCAGCCAACAAAGACCTAGCGGGGGGCACATCACAGATACGCAGTATTTT
.,.,TRBJ2-3,TRBV7-8,CASSTKFRGLTDTQYF,TGTGCCAGCAGCACCAAGTTTCGTGGGCTCACAGATACGCAGTATTTT
TRBD1,.,TRBJ2-1,TRBV7-9,CASSRDRASYNEQFF,TGTGCCAGCAGCCGTGACAGGGCCTCGTACAATGAGCAGTTCTTC
.,.,TRBJ1-2,TRBV25-1,CASSDSGAQYGYTF,TGTGCCAGCAGTGATTCAGGGGCCCAGTATGGCTACACCTTC
.,.,TRBJ1-1,TRBV10-2,CASGSTGFTEAFF,TGCGCCAGCGGATCTACAGGGTTCACTGAAGCTTTCTTT
TRBD1,few,TRBJ1-2,TRBV6-1,CASSSGTGNGYTF,TGTGCCAGCAGTTCCGGGACAGGGAATGGCTACACCTTC
.,.,TRBJ2-7,TRBV7-9,CASSLGVSYEQYF,TGTGCCAGCAGCTTAGGAGTATCCTACGAGCAGTACTTC
TRBD1,.,TRBJ2-1,TRBV7-7,CASSPRTGSSYNEQFF,TGTGCCAGCAGCCCTCGGACAGGGAGCTCCTACAATGAGCAGTTCTTC
TRBD2,few,TRBJ2-5,TRBV7-6,CASSLGNTSGEETQYF,TGTGCCAGCAGCTTAGGGAACACTAGCGGGGAAGAGACCCAGTACTTC
.,.,TRBJ2-7,TRBV6-6,CASSGGLAVSYEQYF,TGTGCCAGCAGTGGGGGCCTAGCAGTCTCCTACGAGCAGTACTTC
TRBD1,.,TRBJ1-1,TRBV19,CASSMSDRGSELVSTEAFF,TGTGCCAGTAGTATGTCCGACAGGGGATCGGAGTTAGTTTCCACTGAAGCTTTCTTT
.,.,TRBJ1-4,TRBV6-1,CASSVSPGATNEKLFF,TGTGCCAGCAGTGTATCACCGGGAGCAACTAATGAAAAACTGTTTTTT
TRBD1,few,TRBJ1-5,TRBV28,CASSFVDRGHQPQHF,TGTGCCAGCAGTTTTGTTGACAGGGGGCATCAGCCCCAGCATTTT
.,.,TRBJ2-6,TRBV5-4,CASSSPGGAGANVLTF,TGTGCCAGCAGCTCGCCCGGAGGCGCTGGGGCCAACGTCCTGACTTTC
.,.,TRBJ2-3,TRBV7-3,CASRRGSITDTQYF,TGTGCCAGCAGGAGGGGGTCGATCACAGATACGCAGTATTTT